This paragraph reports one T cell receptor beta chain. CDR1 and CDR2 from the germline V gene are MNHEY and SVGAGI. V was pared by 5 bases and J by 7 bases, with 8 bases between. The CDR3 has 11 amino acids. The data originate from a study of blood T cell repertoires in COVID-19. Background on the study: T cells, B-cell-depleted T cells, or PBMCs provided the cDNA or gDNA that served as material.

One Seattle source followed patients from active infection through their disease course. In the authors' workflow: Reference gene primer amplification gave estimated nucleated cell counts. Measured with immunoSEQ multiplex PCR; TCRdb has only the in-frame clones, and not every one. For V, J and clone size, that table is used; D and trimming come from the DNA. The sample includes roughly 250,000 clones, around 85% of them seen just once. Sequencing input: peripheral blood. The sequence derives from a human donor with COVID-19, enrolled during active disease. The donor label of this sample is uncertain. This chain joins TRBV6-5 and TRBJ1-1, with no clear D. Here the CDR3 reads CASSTSFEAFF. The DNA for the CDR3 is TGTGCCAGCAGTACAAGTTTTGAAGCTTTCTTT.